This T cell receptor (beta chain) was observed in a study of T cell responses to AZD1222 COVID-19 vaccine. Worth noting for this clone: Its cognate antigen is unknown.

Assay used: immunoSEQ multiplex PCR; TCRdb lists only in-frame clones, some missing. The sample shows approximately 150,000 clones, less than 90% of them seen only once. The V segment lost 6 bases and the J segment 7 bases; nucleotides outside the gene matches: 6. Germline V gives CDR1 MNHEY, CDR2 SMNVEV (reference sequence). This CDR3 has 13 amino acids. Study conclusions and caveats: There were mostly white British donors and more females than males, and clonal diversity was possibly underestimated. Targets within unmutated variant regions were reportedly found for nearly half of spike-specific TCRs.

The chain couples TRBV27 to TRBJ1-5; 7 positions agree with TRBD1. The sample consisted of peripheral blood, taken on day 0 of AZD1222 vaccination. The sequence was collected from an adult in good health. The CDR3 nucleotides are TGTGCCAGCAGGAGACAGGGAGGCCAGCCCCAGCATTTT. It yields the protein CASRRQGGQPQHF.